These 9 T cell receptor beta chains were all obtained from the same sample, sequenced in a study of blood T cells in healthy people across ages. PCR was performed a second time for about 6 to 11 cycles using a sample-barcoded 5' primer and a J-beta primer mix. TCRdb recomputed calls from the 5' RACE reads with MiXCR, one row per CDR3 protein. The table records some 790,000 distinct CDR3 sequences, about 28% of them present only once. The material sequenced was blood. These receptor sequences come from a woman aged 80 or over in good health.

To note about this clonotype: A much larger clone differs by one base, so this may be a read error. CDR3 loop: CSANLPGRGGPDTRYF. The CDR3 nucleotides read TGCAGTGCTAATCTCCCGGGGCGGGGGGGCCCAGATACGCGGTATTTT. The chain uses TRBV20-1 and TRBJ2-3, with 9 bases identical to TRBD2. CDR1 is DFQATT and CDR2 is SNEGSKA in the germline V gene (reference sequence). The CDR3 is made up of 16 amino acids.

This chain uses TRBV20-1 with TRBJ2-3, with D tentatively TRBD1 (6 bases). CDR1 and CDR2 (germline): DFQATT, SNEGSKA (reference sequence). The CDR3 has 15 residues. V lost 1 base to trimming and J lost 0 bases, with 11 bases between them. CDR3 DNA sequence: TGCAGTGCTAGAGGGGCCAGGGGAAGCACAGATACGCAGTATTTT. It specifies CSARGARGSTDTQYF.

This clonotype occurred many times. A much larger clone sits a single nucleotide away, making a read error possible. The V gene is TRBV3-1, the J gene TRBJ2-6; D perhaps matches TRBD1 (5 bases). This CDR3 has 16 amino acids. Looked up from germline, CDR1 is LGHDT and CDR2 is YNNKEL (reference sequence). The CDR3 DNA is TGTGCCAGCAGCCAGCCGGGCCGCTCTGGGGCCAACGTCCGGACTTTC. This encodes CASSQPGRSGANVRTF.

Turning to this clonotype: This may be a read error, as it is one base from a much larger clone. The rearrangement links TRBV20-1 to TRBJ2-5; 7 bases fit TRBD1. The CDR3 is 14 residues long. V lost 2 bases to trimming and J lost 11 bases; unmatched junction nucleotides: 14. Germline CDR1 DFQATT, CDR2 SNEGSKA (reference sequence). As DNA, the CDR3 is TGCAGTGCTAGACATCAGGGACAGCACAATGAGCAGTACTTC. Protein: CSARHQGQHNEQYF.

The chain recombines TRBV4-3 with TRBJ2-1; D possibly matches TRBD1 or TRBD2 (5 bases each). With the DNA end fitting TRBJ2-7 better, the J assignment may be wrong. This CDR3 has 16 residues. CDR1 is LGHNA and CDR2 is YSLEER in the germline V gene. DNA of the CDR3: TGCGCCAGCAGCCAAGAAGGGGCAGGGACCTACAATGAGCAGTACTTC. As protein: CASSQEGAGTYNEQYF.

This clonotype has a count of ten or more. The chain couples TRBV20-1 to TRBJ1-5; the D gene is possibly TRBD1 (6 bases). The length of the CDR3 is 14 residues. V lost 5 bases to trimming and J lost 5 bases, with 16 bases between them. Germline CDR1 is DFQATT and CDR2 is SNEGSKA (reference sequence). CDR3 DNA sequence: TGCAGTGCTCGGGGGGACACAGAATATCAGCCCCAGCATTTT. Amino acids: CSARGDTEYQPQHF.

The J gene is TRBJ2-5, the V gene TRBV5-1; TRBD1 aligns across 10 bases. V was pared by 4 bases and J by 4 bases, with 10 bases of the junction left unmatched. Germline values: CDR1 SGHRS, CDR2 YFSETQ. The CDR3 totals 16 residues. The CDR3 nucleotides are TGCGCCAGCAGCCTACTGGGACAGGGGCCTGGAGAGACCCAGTACTTC. This encodes CASSLLGQGPGETQYF.

The V and J genes are TRBV18 and TRBJ2-3, with D unresolved. Trimming removed 0 bases at V and 0 bases at J, with 13 bases between. The CDR3 is made up of 17 amino acids. Germline CDR1 and CDR2: KGHSH and LQKENI. The CDR3 DNA reads as TGTGCCAGCTCACCACCGGGTCAGTCGACTAGCACAGATACGCAGTATTTT. It translates to CASSPPGQSTSTDTQYF.

The chain carries TRBV7-6 and TRBJ2-5, with no clear D. The length of the CDR3 is 14 residues. V lost 1 base and J 5 bases, leaving 11 bases between the germline ends. The germline gives CDR1 SGHVS, CDR2 FNYEAQ. The CDR3 coding sequence is TGTGCCAGCAGCTTAGAACCAAAAGGGGAGACCCAGTACTTC. Protein sequence: CASSLEPKGETQYF.